This TCR beta chain was recorded in a study of blood T cells in healthy people across ages. Healthy Caucasian individuals from Russia aged 6 to 90 served as donors. The second PCR ran about 6 to 12 cycles with a sample-barcoded 5' primer and J-beta primers. The template-switch adaptor was a 5' adaptor with 12 random nucleotides. It tagged each cDNA molecule. TCRdb processed the 5' RACE reads anew with MiXCR; each CDR3 protein has one entry. This repertoire shows 600,000 to 800,000 distinct CDR3 sequences, roughly 21% found once; its top ten account for 3.5% to 4%. General study points: The authors considered diversity estimates from one million T cells to be underestimates. The study could not conclusively compare naive and antigen-experienced cells, given its unsorted PBMCs.

Comment on this clonotype: Its target is unknown.

CDR1 and CDR2 (germline): SNHLY, FYNNEI. V lost 8 bases to trimming and J lost 6 bases; unmatched junction nucleotides: 5. This CDR3 is 14 amino acids long. The sequence derives from a man between 65 and 80 years old in good health. V gene TRBV2 combines with J gene TRBJ2-1; 12 positions agree with TRBD2. Sequenced sample: blood. The CDR3 region is CASRASGRANEQFF. Here the CDR3 DNA reads TGTGCCAGCCGCGCTAGCGGGAGGGCCAATGAGCAGTTCTTC.